The clone carrying this TCR beta chain came up a few times. Antigen specificity is unknown. The source of the sample is a study of beta chain features in type 1 diabetes. The germline V gene encodes CDR1 MRHNA and CDR2 SNTAGT. The CDR3 covers 17 residues. V lost 8 bases to trimming and J lost 0 bases; unmatched junction nucleotides: 9. Reverse transcribing all isolated RNA meant expressed TCRB transcripts were sequenced. The table came from immunoSEQ multiplex PCR; TCRdb's copy has only in-frame clones and leaves some out. The sample has fewer than 900,000 clones, roughly 15% seen once. Study conclusions and caveats: Individuals with type 1 diabetes displayed fewer insertions and more deletions at VDJ junctions.

Specimen: naive CD4+ T cells from blood. The receptor comes from a young woman in good health. The chain uses TRBV6-4 and TRBJ2-1; TRBD2 aligns across 11 bases. CDR3 residues: CASDRLAGPSSYNEQFF. The CDR3 nucleotides read TGTGCCAGCGATAGACTAGCGGGACCAAGCTCCTACAATGAGCAGTTCTTC.